This T cell receptor beta chain came from a study of blood T cell repertoires in COVID-19. The overall study: In each case, the material was cDNA or gDNA derived from T cells, B-cell-depleted T cells, or PBMCs.

Clones were read by immunoSEQ multiplex PCR, and TCRdb kept only the in-frame ones, dropping some. This repertoire shows 200,000 to 300,000 clones, 83% found once; its top ten account for more than 5%. CDR3 length: 16 residues. From germline, CDR1 is ENHRY and CDR2 SYGVKD. Germline trimming cut 4 bases from V and 8 bases from J; bases unmatched to any gene: 10. Sample: peripheral blood. This TCR was sampled from a human donor in a cohort sampled during active COVID-19. This chain links TRBV10-3 with TRBJ2-1, with TRBD1 matching 11 bases. The CDR3 spells CAISATGTGGVDEQFF. DNA for the CDR3: TGTGCCATCAGTGCAACCGGGACAGGGGGGGTGGATGAGCAGTTCTTC.